This TCR beta chain was profiled in a study of breast tumors, draining lymph nodes, adjacent tissues. Whole-study findings and limits: Luminal-like breast cancer showed significantly greater tumor-nontumor repertoire similarity than basal-like breast cancer did. Tumors had less TCR diversity than lymph nodes, more than nontumor tissue. Tumor T cell lymph node origin was a supported hypothesis, not proven.

In regard to this clonotype: Its matching antigen is unknown.

Via MiXCR, TCRdb re-called the multiplex PCR reads, giving one row per CDR3 protein. Altogether about 180,000 distinct CDR3 sequences are present, roughly 30% being singletons, with the ten largest covering around 4.1%. Axillary draining lymph nodes of breast cancer patients supplied the node samples. The V and J ends lost 3 bases and 5 bases respectively, with 8 bases between them. Germline CDR1 reads MNHNS; CDR2 reads SASEGT. The CDR3 contains 12 residues. The sequencing sample was made of axillary lymph node tissue. The source of this sequence is a female donor with breast cancer. Some clones in this sample may be carry-over from other donors' samples. The chain carries TRBV6-1 and TRBJ2-7; no reliable D call. Here the CDR3 DNA reads TGTGCCAGCAGTGACTTCGGCGACGAGCAGTACTTC. Protein sequence: CASSDFGDEQYF.